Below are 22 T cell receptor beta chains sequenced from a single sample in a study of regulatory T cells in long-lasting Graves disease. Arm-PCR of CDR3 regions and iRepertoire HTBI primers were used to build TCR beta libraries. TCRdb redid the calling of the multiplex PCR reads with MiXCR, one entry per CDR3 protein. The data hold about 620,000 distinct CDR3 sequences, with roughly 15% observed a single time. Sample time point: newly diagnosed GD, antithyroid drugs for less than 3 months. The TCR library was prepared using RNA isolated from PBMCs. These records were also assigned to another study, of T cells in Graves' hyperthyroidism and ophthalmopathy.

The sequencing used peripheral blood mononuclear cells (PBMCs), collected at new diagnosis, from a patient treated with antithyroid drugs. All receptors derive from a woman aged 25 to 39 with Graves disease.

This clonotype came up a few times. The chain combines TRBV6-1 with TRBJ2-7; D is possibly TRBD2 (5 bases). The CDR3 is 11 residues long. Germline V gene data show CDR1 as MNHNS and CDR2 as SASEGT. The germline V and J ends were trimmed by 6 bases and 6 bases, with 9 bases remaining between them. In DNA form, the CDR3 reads TGTGCCAGCAGGGACTGGGGCGAGCAGTACTTC. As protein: CASRDWGEQYF.

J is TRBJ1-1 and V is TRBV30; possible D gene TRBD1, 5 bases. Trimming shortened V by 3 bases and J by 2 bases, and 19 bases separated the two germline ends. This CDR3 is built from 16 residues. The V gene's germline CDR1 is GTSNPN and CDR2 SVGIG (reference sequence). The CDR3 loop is CAWRFGPRGDNTEAFF. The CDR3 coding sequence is TGTGCCTGGAGGTTTGGACCCCGGGGGGATAACACTGAAGCTTTCTTT.

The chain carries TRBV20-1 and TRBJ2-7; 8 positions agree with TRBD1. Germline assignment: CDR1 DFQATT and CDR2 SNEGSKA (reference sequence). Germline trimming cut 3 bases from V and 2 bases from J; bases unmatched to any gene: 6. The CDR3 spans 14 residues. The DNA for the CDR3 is TGCAGTGCTAGTTTTGGGACAGGAGCCTACGAGCAGTACTTC. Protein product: CSASFGTGAYEQYF.

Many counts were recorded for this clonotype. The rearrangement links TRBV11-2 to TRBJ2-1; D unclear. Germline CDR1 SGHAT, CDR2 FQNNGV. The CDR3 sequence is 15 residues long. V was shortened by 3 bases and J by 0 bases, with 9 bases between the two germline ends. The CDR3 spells CASSFGPTSYNEQFF. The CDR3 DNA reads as TGTGCCAGCAGCTTTGGACCAACCTCCTACAATGAGCAGTTCTTC.

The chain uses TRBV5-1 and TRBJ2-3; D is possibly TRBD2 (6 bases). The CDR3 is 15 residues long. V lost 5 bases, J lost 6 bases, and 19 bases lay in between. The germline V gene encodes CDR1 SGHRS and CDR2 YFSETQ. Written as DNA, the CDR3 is TGCGCCAGCAGGCTTGCTCGGGGGTCATCGGATACGCAGTATTTT. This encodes CASRLARGSSDTQYF. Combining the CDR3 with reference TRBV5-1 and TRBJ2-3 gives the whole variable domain KAGVTQTPRYLIKTRGQQVTLSCSPISGHRSVSWYQQTPGQGLQFLFEYFSETQRNKGNFPGRFSGRQFSNSRSEMNVSTLELGDSALYLCASRLARGSSDTQYFGPGTRLTVL.

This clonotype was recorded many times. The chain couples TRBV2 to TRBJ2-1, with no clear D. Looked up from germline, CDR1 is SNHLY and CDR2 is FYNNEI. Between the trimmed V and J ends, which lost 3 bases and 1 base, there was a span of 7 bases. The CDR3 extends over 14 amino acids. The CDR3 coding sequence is TGTGCCAGCAGTGATGGCCTATCCTACAATGAGCAGTTCTTC. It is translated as CASSDGLSYNEQFF.

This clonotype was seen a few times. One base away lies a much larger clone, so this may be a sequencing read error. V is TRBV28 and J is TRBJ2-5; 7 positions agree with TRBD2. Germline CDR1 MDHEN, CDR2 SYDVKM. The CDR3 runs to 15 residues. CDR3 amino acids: CASSPRRLAGEAQYF. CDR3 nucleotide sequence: TGTGCCAGCAGTCCCCGTCGACTAGCCGGAGAGGCCCAGTACTTC.

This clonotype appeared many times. CDR3 protein: CASSQRQDGQYEQYF. In DNA, the CDR3 is TGCGCCAGCAGCCAACGACAGGACGGACAGTACGAGCAGTACTTC. V usage is TRBV4-1 and J usage is TRBJ2-7; TRBD1 is a possible D gene (6 bases). The germline gives CDR1 MGHRA, CDR2 YSYEKL. The CDR3 covers 15 residues. The germline V and J ends were trimmed by 2 bases and 4 bases, with 15 bases remaining between them.

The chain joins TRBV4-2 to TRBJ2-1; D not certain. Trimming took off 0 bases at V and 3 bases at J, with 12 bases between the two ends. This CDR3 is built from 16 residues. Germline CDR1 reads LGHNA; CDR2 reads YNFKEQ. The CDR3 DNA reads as TGTGCCAGCAGCCAAGACTTCCAGGCCCACTACAATGAGCAGTTCTTC. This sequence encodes CASSQDFQAHYNEQFF.

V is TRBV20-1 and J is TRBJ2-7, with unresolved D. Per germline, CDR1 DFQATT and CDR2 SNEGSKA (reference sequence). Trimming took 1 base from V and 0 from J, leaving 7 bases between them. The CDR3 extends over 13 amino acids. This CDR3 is CSARGQGSYEQYF. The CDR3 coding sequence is TGCAGTGCTAGAGGGCAAGGCTCCTACGAGCAGTACTTC.

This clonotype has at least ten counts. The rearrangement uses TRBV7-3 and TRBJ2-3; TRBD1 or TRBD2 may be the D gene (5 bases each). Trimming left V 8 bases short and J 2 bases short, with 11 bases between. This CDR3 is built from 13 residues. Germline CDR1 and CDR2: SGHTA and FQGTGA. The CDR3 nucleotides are TGTGCCAGCGGGACGTCGGACACAGATACGCAGTATTTT. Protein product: CASGTSDTDTQYF.

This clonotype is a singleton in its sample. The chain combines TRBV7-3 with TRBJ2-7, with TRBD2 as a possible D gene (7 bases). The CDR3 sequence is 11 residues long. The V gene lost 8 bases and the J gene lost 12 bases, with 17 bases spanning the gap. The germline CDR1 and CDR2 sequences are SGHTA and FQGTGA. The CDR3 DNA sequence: TGTGCCAGCGGCCCCGGGGGGCTTCTGTACTTC. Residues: CASGPGGLLYF.

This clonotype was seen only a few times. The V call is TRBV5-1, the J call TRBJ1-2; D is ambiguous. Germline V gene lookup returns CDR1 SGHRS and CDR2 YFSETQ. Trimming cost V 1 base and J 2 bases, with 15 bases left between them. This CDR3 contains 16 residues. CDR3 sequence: CASSLMTLVGNYGYTF. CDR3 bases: TGCGCCAGCAGCTTGATGACCCTGGTGGGGAACTATGGCTACACCTTC.

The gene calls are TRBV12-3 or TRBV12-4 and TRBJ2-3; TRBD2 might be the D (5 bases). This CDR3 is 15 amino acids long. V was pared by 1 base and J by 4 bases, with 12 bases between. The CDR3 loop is CASSLGAAGPDTQYF. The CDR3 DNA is TGTGCCAGCAGTTTAGGTGCCGCGGGCCCAGATACGCAGTATTTT.

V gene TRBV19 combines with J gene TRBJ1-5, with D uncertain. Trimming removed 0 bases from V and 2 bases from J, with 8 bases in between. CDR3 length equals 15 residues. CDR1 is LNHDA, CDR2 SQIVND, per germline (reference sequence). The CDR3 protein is CASSIDLMGNQPQHF. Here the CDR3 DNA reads TGTGCCAGTAGTATAGATCTAATGGGCAATCAGCCCCAGCATTTT.

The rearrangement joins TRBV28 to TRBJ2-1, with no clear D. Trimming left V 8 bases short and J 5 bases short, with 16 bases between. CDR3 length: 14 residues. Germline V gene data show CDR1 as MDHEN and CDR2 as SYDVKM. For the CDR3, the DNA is TGTGCCAGCCGACGGTACTTCGGCGACAATGAGCAGTTCTTC. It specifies CASRRYFGDNEQFF.

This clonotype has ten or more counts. The CDR3 loop is CASSYSRGSYEQYF. CDR3 in DNA: TGTGCCAGCAGTTACTCTCGGGGTTCCTACGAGCAGTACTTC. This chain connects TRBV6-5 to TRBJ2-7, with D possibly TRBD2 on 5 matching bases. CDR3 length equals 14 residues. The V end lost 0 bases, the J end lost 1 base, and 7 bases lay between the germline ends. The germline CDR1 and CDR2 sequences are MNHEY and SVGAGI.

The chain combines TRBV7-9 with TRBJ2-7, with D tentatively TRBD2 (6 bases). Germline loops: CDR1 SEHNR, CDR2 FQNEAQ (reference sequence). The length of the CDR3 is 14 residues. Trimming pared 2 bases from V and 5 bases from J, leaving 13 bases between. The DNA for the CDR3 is TGTGCCAGCAGCTTAACGGGAGCGGTCCACGAGCAGTACTTC. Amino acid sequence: CASSLTGAVHEQYF.

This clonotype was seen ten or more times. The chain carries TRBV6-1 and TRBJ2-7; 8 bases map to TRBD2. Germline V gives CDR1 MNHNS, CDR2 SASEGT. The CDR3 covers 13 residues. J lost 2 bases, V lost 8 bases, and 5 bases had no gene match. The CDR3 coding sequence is TGTGCCAGCGGACTAGCCGACCCCTACGAGCAGTACTTC. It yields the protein CASGLADPYEQYF.

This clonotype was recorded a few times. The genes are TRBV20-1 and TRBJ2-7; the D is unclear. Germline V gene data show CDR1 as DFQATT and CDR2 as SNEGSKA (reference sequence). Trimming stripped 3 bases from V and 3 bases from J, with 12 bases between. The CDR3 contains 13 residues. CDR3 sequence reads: CSARKPGYYEQYF. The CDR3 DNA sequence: TGCAGTGCTAGGAAGCCAGGCTACTACGAGCAGTACTTC.

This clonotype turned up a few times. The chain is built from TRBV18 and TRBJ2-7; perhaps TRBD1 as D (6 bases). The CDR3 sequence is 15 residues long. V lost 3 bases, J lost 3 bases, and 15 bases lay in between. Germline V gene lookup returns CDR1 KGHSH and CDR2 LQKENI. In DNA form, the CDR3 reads TGTGCCAGCTCACCTCGGACAGCCGTCCACTACGAGCAGTACTTC. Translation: CASSPRTAVHYEQYF.

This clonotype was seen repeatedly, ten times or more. CDR3 coding DNA: TGTGCCAGCAGCTTAAGCGCCGGAACCTACGAGCAGTACTTC. Translating gives CASSLSAGTYEQYF. The chain combines TRBV7-2 with TRBJ2-7, with D hard to call. The V end lost 2 bases, the J end lost 2 bases, and 10 bases lay between the germline ends. The germline CDR1 and CDR2 sequences are SGHTA and FQGNSA. The CDR3 spans 14 residues. Complete variable domain (other parts from reference TRBV7-2 and TRBJ2-7): GAGVSQSPSNKVTEKGKDVELRCDPISGHTALYWYRQSLGQGLEFLIYFQGNSAPDKSGLPSDRFSAERTGGSVSTLTIQRTQQEDSAVYLCASSLSAGTYEQYFGPGTRLTVT.